One and the same sample provided the 10 T cell receptor beta chains below, sequenced in a study of shared clonotypes between healthy human individuals. Data came from immunoSEQ multiplex PCR; TCRdb stores just in-frame clones and leaves some out. The sample records some 2.3 million clones, approximately 95% being singletons. Sequences were obtained from naive CD4+ T cells from PBMCs. The subset here: CD45RA+ positively selected. The receptors were sampled from a man between 18 and 29 years old in good health. Some clones in this sample may be carry-over from other donors' samples.

The chain employs TRBV19 and TRBJ2-2, with D perhaps matching TRBD1 (7 bases). V lost 4 bases and J 9 bases, leaving 18 bases between the germline ends. Per germline, CDR1 LNHDA and CDR2 SQIVND (reference sequence). This CDR3 contains 15 residues. CDR3 region: CASSRAGTAIWELFF. Written as DNA, the CDR3 is TGTGCCAGTAGTAGGGCGGGGACAGCCATCTGGGAGCTGTTTTTT.

The gene calls are TRBV7-2 and TRBJ1-2, with D possibly TRBD1 on 5 matching bases. The CDR3 length is 15 residues. V lost 2 bases and J lost 7, with 17 bases in between. Germline V lookup: CDR1 SGHTA, CDR2 FQGNSA. CDR3 region: CASSLQGGGLGGYTF. The CDR3 DNA reads TGTGCCAGCAGCTTACAGGGTGGCGGACTGGGTGGCTACACCTTC.

V usage is TRBV18 and J usage is TRBJ2-5, with 7 bases fitting TRBD2. The J segment lost 2 bases and the V segment lost 3 bases, leaving 9 bases of the junction unmatched. Germline loops: CDR1 KGHSH, CDR2 LQKENI. The CDR3 is 16 amino acids. The DNA of the CDR3 is TGTGCCAGCTCACCGCTTGGGCGGGGGATACAAGAGACCCAGTACTTC. Protein: CASSPLGRGIQETQYF.

The chain carries TRBV19 and TRBJ1-1; 9 bases agree with TRBD1. V was pared by 7 bases and J by 10 bases, with 10 bases of the junction left unmatched. CDR1 and CDR2 (germline): LNHDA, SQIVND (reference sequence). The CDR3 loop spans 13 amino acids. The CDR3 loop reads CASTPLDRGVAFF. In DNA, the CDR3 is TGTGCCAGTACCCCCTTGGACAGGGGAGTAGCTTTCTTT.

The chain has TRBV19 and TRBJ2-1, with 7 bases identical to TRBD1. The germline V gene has CDR1 LNHDA and CDR2 SQIVND (reference sequence). V trimming: 6 bases; J trimming: 0 bases; junction bases outside the gene matches: 2. This CDR3 has 14 amino acids. The DNA of the CDR3 is TGTGCCAGTAGGACAGGGAGCTCCTACAATGAGCAGTTCTTC. Translated, it gives CASRTGSSYNEQFF.

This rearrangement joins TRBV18 to TRBJ1-4; D gene ambiguous. V lost 0 bases and J 3 bases, leaving 11 bases between the germline ends. Germline CDR1 and CDR2: KGHSH and LQKENI. The CDR3 length is 16 residues. The CDR3 DNA reads TGTGCCAGCTCACCACCGTCCCGGGCAGCTAATGAAAAACTGTTTTTT. Translated, it gives CASSPPSRAANEKLFF.

This chain joins TRBV28 and TRBJ2-7; TRBD1 agrees at 9 bases. The CDR3 spans 15 residues. Unmatched junction bases numbered 13, after V lost 7 bases and J lost 6 bases. The germline gives CDR1 MDHEN, CDR2 SYDVKM. CDR3 bases: TGTGCCAGCAACACGGGACAGGGTTCATCTCGCGAGCAGTACTTC. The encoded protein is CASNTGQGSSREQYF.

The CDR3 sequence: CASSLTRSTEAFF. CDR3 sequence (DNA): TGCGCCAGCAGCTTGACAAGAAGCACTGAAGCTTTCTTT. The chain couples TRBV5-1 to TRBJ1-1; unclear D gene. The germline gives CDR1 SGHRS, CDR2 YFSETQ. This CDR3 region has 13 residues. V dropped 1 base and J dropped 4 bases, with 8 bases sitting between them.

For this clone: This specimen includes other DNA sequences encoding the same CDR3. J is TRBJ1-3 and V is TRBV5-1; TRBD1 matches 10 bases. Losses at the gene ends were 3 bases for V and 7 bases for J; bases not matched to a gene: 1. Germline lookup yields CDR1 SGHRS and CDR2 YFSETQ. This CDR3 comprises 13 residues. The CDR3 loop is CASSWGQGNTIYF. The CDR3 region has the DNA TGCGCCAGCAGCTGGGGACAGGGGAACACCATATATTTT.

The J gene is TRBJ2-1, the V gene TRBV29-1; 10 bases agree with TRBD2. Per the germline V gene, CDR1 is SQVTM and CDR2 is ANQGSEA. The junction had 20 bases not matched to a gene; V was cut back by 4 bases and J by 8 bases. The CDR3 is 18 residues long. CDR3 sequence reads: CSVGRTEREGYQGDEQFF. DNA of the CDR3: TGCAGCGTTGGACGAACAGAGCGGGAGGGCTACCAGGGGGATGAGCAGTTCTTC.